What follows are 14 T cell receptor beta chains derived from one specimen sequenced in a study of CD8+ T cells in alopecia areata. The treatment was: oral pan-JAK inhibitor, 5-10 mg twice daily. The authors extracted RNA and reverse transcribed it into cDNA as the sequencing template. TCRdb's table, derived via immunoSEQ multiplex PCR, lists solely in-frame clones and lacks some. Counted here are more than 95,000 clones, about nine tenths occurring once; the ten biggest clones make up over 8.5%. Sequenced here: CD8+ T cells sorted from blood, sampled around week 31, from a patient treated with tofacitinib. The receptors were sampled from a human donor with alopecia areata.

In DNA form, the CDR3 reads TGTGCCAGCACCCTAGCGAAAGGGATCACTGAAGCTTTCTTT. Protein: CASTLAKGITEAFF. V is TRBV6-5 and J is TRBJ1-1; D gene ambiguous. CDR1 and CDR2 (germline): MNHEY, SVGAGI. Between the trimmed V and J ends, which lost 7 bases and 4 bases, there was a span of 16 bases. The CDR3 runs to 14 residues.

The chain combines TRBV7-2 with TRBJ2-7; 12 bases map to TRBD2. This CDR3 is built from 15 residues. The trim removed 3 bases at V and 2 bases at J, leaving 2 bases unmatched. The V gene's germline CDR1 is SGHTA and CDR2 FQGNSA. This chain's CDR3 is CASSLGLAGTYEQYF. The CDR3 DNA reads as TGTGCCAGCAGCTTGGGACTAGCGGGTACCTACGAGCAGTACTTC.

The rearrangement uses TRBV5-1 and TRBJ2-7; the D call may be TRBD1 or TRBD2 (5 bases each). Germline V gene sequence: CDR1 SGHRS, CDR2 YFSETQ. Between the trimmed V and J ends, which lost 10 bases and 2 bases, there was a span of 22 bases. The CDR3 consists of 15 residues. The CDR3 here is CAGSTLPGPAYEQYF. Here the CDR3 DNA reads TGCGCCGGGTCCACACTTCCGGGGCCCGCCTACGAGCAGTACTTC. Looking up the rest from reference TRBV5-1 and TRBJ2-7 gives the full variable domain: KAGVTQTPRYLIKTRGQQVTLSCSPISGHRSVSWYQQTPGQGLQFLFEYFSETQRNKGNFPGRFSGRQFSNSRSEMNVSTLELGDSALYLCAGSTLPGPAYEQYFGPGTRLTVT.

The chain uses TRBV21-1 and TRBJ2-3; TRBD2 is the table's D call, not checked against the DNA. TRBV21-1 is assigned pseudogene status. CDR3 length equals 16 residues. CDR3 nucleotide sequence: TGTGCCAGCAGCCCCCGTTCGGGAGGACCCACAGATACGCAGTATTTT. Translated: CASSPRSGGPTDTQYF.

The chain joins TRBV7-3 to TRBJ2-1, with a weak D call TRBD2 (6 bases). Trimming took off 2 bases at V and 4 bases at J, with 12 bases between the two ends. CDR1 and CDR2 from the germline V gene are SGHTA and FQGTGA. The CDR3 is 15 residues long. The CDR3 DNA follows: TGTGCCAGCAGCTTACTTGGAGGGGATTACAATGAGCAGTTCTTC. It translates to CASSLLGGDYNEQFF.

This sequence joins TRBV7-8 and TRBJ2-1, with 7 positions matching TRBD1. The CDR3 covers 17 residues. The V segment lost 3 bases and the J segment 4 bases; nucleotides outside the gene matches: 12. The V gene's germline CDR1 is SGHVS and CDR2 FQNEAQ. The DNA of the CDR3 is TGTGCCAGCAGCTTGATCAGGCCGGGACAGACTTACAATGAGCAGTTCTTC. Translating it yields CASSLIRPGQTYNEQFF.

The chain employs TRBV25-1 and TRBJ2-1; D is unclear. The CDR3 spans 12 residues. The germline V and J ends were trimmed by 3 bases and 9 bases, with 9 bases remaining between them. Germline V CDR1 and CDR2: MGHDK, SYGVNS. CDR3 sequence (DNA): TGTGCCAGCAGTGACTCTGAGTCTGAGCAGTTCTTC. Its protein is CASSDSESEQFF.

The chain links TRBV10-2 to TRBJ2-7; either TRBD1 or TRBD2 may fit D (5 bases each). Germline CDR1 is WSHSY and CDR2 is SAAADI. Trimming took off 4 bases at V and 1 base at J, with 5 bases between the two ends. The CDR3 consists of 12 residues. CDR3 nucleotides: TGCGCCAGCAGTGGGGGGTCCTACGAGCAGTACTTC. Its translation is CASSGGSYEQYF.

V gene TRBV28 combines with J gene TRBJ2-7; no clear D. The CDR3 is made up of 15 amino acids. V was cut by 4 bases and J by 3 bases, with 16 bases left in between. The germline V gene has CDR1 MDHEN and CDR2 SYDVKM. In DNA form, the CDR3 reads TGTGCCAGCAGTTCTGGACGTCCGAGACGCTACGAGCAGTACTTC. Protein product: CASSSGRPRRYEQYF.

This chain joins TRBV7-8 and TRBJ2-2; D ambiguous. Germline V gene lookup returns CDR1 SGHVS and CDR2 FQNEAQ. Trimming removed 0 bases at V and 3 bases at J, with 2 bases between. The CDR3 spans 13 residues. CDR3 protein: CASSLADTGELFF. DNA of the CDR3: TGTGCCAGCAGCTTAGCAGACACCGGGGAGCTGTTTTTT.

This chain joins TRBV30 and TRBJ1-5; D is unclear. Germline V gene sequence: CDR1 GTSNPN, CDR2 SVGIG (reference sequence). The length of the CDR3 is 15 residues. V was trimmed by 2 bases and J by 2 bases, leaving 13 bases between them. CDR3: CAWSPPGEGNQPQHF. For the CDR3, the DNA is TGTGCCTGGAGTCCCCCTGGGGAGGGCAATCAGCCCCAGCATTTT. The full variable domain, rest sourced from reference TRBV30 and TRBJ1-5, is SQTIHQWPATLVQPVGSPLSLECTVEGTSNPNLYWYRQAAGRGLQLLFYSVGIGQISSEVPQNLSASRPQDRQFILSSKKLLLSDSGFYLCAWSPPGEGNQPQHFGDGTRLSIL.

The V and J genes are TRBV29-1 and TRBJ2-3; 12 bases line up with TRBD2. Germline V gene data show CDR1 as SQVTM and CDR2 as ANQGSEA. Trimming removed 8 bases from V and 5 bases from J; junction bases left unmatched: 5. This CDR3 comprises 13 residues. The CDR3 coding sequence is TGCAGCTCTTCTAGCGGGAGGGGAGATACGCAGTATTTT. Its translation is CSSSSGRGDTQYF.

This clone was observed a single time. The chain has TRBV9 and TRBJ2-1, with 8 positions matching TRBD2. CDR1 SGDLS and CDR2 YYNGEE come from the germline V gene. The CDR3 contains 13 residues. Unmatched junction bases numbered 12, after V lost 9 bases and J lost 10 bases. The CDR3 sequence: CATEIAGSGEQFF. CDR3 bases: TGTGCCACAGAGATAGCGGGAAGCGGGGAGCAGTTCTTC.

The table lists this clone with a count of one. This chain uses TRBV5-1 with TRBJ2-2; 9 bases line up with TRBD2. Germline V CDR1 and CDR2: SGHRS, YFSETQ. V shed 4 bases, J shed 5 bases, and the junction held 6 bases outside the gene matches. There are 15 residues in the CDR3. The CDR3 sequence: CASSTGTSHTGELFF. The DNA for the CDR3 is TGCGCCAGCAGCACCGGGACTAGCCATACCGGGGAGCTGTTTTTT. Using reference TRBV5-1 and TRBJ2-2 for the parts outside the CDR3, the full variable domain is KAGVTQTPRYLIKTRGQQVTLSCSPISGHRSVSWYQQTPGQGLQFLFEYFSETQRNKGNFPGRFSGRQFSNSRSEMNVSTLELGDSALYLCASSTGTSHTGELFFGEGSRLTVL.